This T cell receptor (beta chain) is from a study of blood T cell repertoires in COVID-19. Background on the study: PBMCs, B-cell-depleted T cells, or T cells provided the cDNA or gDNA that made up the material.

Data came from immunoSEQ multiplex PCR; TCRdb stores just in-frame clones and leaves some out. The sample records about 210,000 clones, 80% to 85% being singletons. Germline CDR1 reads SGHNT; CDR2 reads YENEEA. Trimming took 5 bases from V and 5 from J, leaving 12 bases between them. This CDR3 has 14 residues. The source of this sequence is a woman between 45 and 60 years old with acute COVID-19. The rearrangement joins TRBV11-3 to TRBJ2-2; the D is unclear. Specimen: PBMCs or T cells enriched from blood (not recorded which). The CDR3: CASSRPGPTGELFF. CDR3 nucleotide sequence: TGTGCCAGCAGCCGACCAGGTCCAACCGGGGAGCTGTTTTTT. The full variable domain, in which reference TRBV11-3 and TRBJ2-2 provide the parts outside the CDR3, is EAGVVQSPRYKIIEKKQPVAFWCNPISGHNTLYWYLQNLGQGPELLIRYENEEAVDDSQLPKDRFSAERLKGVDSTLKIQPAELGDSAVYLCASSRPGPTGELFFGEGSRLTVL.